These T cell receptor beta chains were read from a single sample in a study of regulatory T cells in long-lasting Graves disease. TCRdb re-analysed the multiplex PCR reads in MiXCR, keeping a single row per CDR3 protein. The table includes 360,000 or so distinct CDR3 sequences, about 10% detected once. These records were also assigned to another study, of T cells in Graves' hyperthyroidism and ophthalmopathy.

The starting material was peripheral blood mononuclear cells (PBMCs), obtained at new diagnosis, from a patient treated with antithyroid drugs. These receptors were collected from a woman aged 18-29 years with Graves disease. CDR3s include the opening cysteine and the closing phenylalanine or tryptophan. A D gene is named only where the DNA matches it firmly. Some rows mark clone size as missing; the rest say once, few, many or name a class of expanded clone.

cdr3_nt: TGTGCCACCAGCAGAGATGAAGTGGGCAATCAGCCCCAGCATTTT; cdr3_aa: CATSRDEVGNQPQHF; clone_size: few; v_call: TRBV15; j_call: TRBJ1-5; d_call: .
cdr3_nt: TGTGCCAGCAGCTTAGGCAGTCACTATGGCTACACCTTC; cdr3_aa: CASSLGSHYGYTF; clone_size: .; v_call: TRBV7-2; j_call: TRBJ1-2; d_call: .
cdr3_nt: TGCGCCAGCACCCGGAGTGGGCTCCCCGGCACCGGGGAGCTGTTTTTT; cdr3_aa: CASTRSGLPGTGELFF; clone_size: many; v_call: TRBV5-1; j_call: TRBJ2-2; d_call: .
cdr3_nt: TGTGCCAGCAGCGATGGGGAAGGCAGGGCCAGTCAGCCCCAGCATTTT; cdr3_aa: CASSDGEGRASQPQHF; clone_size: few; v_call: TRBV7-9; j_call: TRBJ1-5; d_call: .
cdr3_nt: TGCGCCAGCAGCTTGGGGACAGGGATTCTCAGTGCGTATTACAATGAGCAGTTCTTC; cdr3_aa: CASSLGTGILSAYYNEQFF; clone_size: few; v_call: TRBV5-1; j_call: TRBJ2-1; d_call: TRBD1
cdr3_nt: TGTGCCGTTGGGAGGGGGGGCGACGGGGCCAACGTCCTGACTTTC; cdr3_aa: CAVGRGGDGANVLTF; clone_size: many; v_call: TRBV7-9; j_call: TRBJ2-6; d_call: .
cdr3_nt: TGTGCCAGCAGTTCCCGGGAGGGCCATGAGACCCAGTACTTC; cdr3_aa: CASSSREGHETQYF; clone_size: many; v_call: TRBV12-3/TRBV12-4; j_call: TRBJ2-5; d_call: TRBD2
cdr3_nt: TGCAGCGTTGACCTGACTAGCGGGAGTTTTGGTGAGCAGTTCTTC; cdr3_aa: CSVDLTSGSFGEQFF; clone_size: few; v_call: TRBV29-1; j_call: TRBJ2-1; d_call: TRBD2
cdr3_nt: TGTGCCAGCAGCCCTGTTAAAAACATTCAGTACTTC; cdr3_aa: CASSPVKNIQYF; clone_size: few; v_call: TRBV13; j_call: TRBJ2-4; d_call: .
cdr3_nt: TGCAGTGCGGACGGACCCCCCCACAATCAGCCCCAGCATTTT; cdr3_aa: CSADGPPHNQPQHF; clone_size: many; v_call: TRBV20-1; j_call: TRBJ1-5; d_call: .
cdr3_nt: TGTGCCAGCAGTGAATATAGCGGGAGGCCCTCCAGCGGGGAGCTGTTTTTT; cdr3_aa: CASSEYSGRPSSGELFF; clone_size: many; v_call: TRBV25-1; j_call: TRBJ2-2; d_call: TRBD2
cdr3_nt: TGTGCCAGCAGTTTCGTAGCGGGAGTCACAGATACGCAGTATTTT; cdr3_aa: CASSFVAGVTDTQYF; clone_size: many; v_call: TRBV12-3/TRBV12-4; j_call: TRBJ2-3; d_call: TRBD2
cdr3_nt: TGTGCCAGCAGTTTACAGGGTGTGGAGAACAATGAGCAGTTCTTC; cdr3_aa: CASSLQGVENNEQFF; clone_size: many; v_call: TRBV28; j_call: TRBJ2-1; d_call: .
cdr3_nt: TGCAGTGCTGCCACTAGGAGGGTTTACAATGAGCAGTTCTTC; cdr3_aa: CSAATRRVYNEQFF; clone_size: many; v_call: TRBV20-1; j_call: TRBJ2-1; d_call: .
cdr3_nt: TGTGCCAGCAGTTACTCGTGGGAGGGGGGCTACACCTTC; cdr3_aa: CASSYSWEGGYTF; clone_size: .; v_call: TRBV6-5; j_call: TRBJ1-2; d_call: .
cdr3_nt: TGTGCCAGCAGCTTAGGAGGACTAGCGGGAGATACGCAGTATTTT; cdr3_aa: CASSLGGLAGDTQYF; clone_size: few; v_call: TRBV7-6; j_call: TRBJ2-3; d_call: TRBD2
cdr3_nt: TGTGCCAGCAGCCAAGTAAGCGGGGACACTGAAGCTTTCTTT; cdr3_aa: CASSQVSGDTEAFF; clone_size: few; v_call: TRBV11-1; j_call: TRBJ1-1; d_call: .
cdr3_nt: TGTGCCAGCAGTCGGAGGGGTGAAGCTTTCTTT; cdr3_aa: CASSRRGEAFF; clone_size: many; v_call: TRBV27; j_call: TRBJ1-1; d_call: .